A single sample is the source of the 8 T cell receptor beta chains below, sequenced in a study of T cell responses to AZD1222 COVID-19 vaccine. Clones were read by immunoSEQ multiplex PCR, and TCRdb kept only the in-frame ones, dropping some. Seen here are more than 95,000 clones, more than 70% observed once, and the top ten hold 15% to 20%. The starting material was peripheral blood, obtained 28 days after the second AZD1222 dose. The source of these receptors is an adult who received the AZD1222 COVID-19 vaccine.

The CDR3 region is CASSLIGGTYNEQFF. CDR3 sequence (DNA): TGTGCCAGCAGCTTGATAGGGGGCACCTACAATGAGCAGTTCTTC. The genes are TRBV5-4 and TRBJ2-1; 7 nucleotides match TRBD1. Looked up from germline, CDR1 is SGHNT and CDR2 is YYREEE (reference sequence). There are 15 residues in the CDR3. After removal of 1 base from V and 2 bases from J, the junction contained 3 bases not matched to a gene.

J is TRBJ2-7 and V is TRBV18; 7 positions agree with TRBD1. CDR1 is KGHSH and CDR2 is LQKENI in the germline V gene. V was pared by 4 bases and J by 2 bases, with 5 bases of the junction left unmatched. This CDR3 contains 14 residues. The CDR3 coding sequence is TGTGCCAGCTCACTCGGGACAGATACCTACGAGCAGTACTTC. It codes for CASSLGTDTYEQYF.

This chain links TRBV7-2 with TRBJ2-2, with D unclear. Germline V gives CDR1 SGHTA, CDR2 FQGNSA. The CDR3 is 14 residues long. V was clipped by 1 base and J by 2 bases, with 5 bases between them. Here the CDR3 DNA reads TGTGCCAGCAGCTTAGGACTCAACACCGGGGAGCTGTTTTTT. Its protein product is CASSLGLNTGELFF.

V usage is TRBV5-1 and J usage is TRBJ1-3; 9 bases are shared with TRBD1. After removal of 7 bases from V and 0 bases from J, the junction contained 8 bases not matched to a gene. The CDR3 covers 16 residues. Germline V gene data show CDR1 as SGHRS and CDR2 as YFSETQ. In nucleotides, the CDR3 is TGCGCCAGCGGAACAGGGGGCCCTGTCTCTGGAAACACCATATATTTT. It yields the protein CASGTGGPVSGNTIYF.

The chain uses TRBV19 and TRBJ2-2; 9 bases are a match to TRBD2. CDR1 is LNHDA and CDR2 is SQIVND in the germline V gene (reference sequence). V lost 7 bases to trimming and J lost 3 bases; unmatched junction nucleotides: 9. The CDR3 has 16 residues. The CDR3 here is CASIPTGTSYTGELFF. Written as DNA, the CDR3 is TGTGCCAGTATCCCGACCGGGACTAGCTACACCGGGGAGCTGTTTTTT.

V usage is TRBV7-2 and J usage is TRBJ2-7; 8 positions match TRBD2. The CDR3 loop spans 14 amino acids. J lost 4 bases, V lost 5 bases, and 7 bases had no gene match. The germline CDR1 and CDR2 sequences are SGHTA and FQGNSA. The CDR3 DNA follows: TGTGCCAGCAGCCCTGGACTAGCAGAGTACGAGCAGTACTTC. Its translation: CASSPGLAEYEQYF.

J is TRBJ2-5 and V is TRBV11-2; TRBD2 matches at 10 bases. J was trimmed by 2 bases and V by 3 bases; bases with no gene match: 6. This CDR3 spans 16 amino acids. Looked up from germline, CDR1 is SGHAT and CDR2 is FQNNGV. In DNA, the CDR3 is TGTGCCAGCAGCTTGGGGCCACTAGCGGGACAAGAGACCCAGTACTTC. This sequence encodes CASSLGPLAGQETQYF. Variable domain in full (rest from reference TRBV11-2 and TRBJ2-5): EAGVAQSPRYKIIEKRQSVAFWCNPISGHATLYWYQQILGQGPKLLIQFQNNGVVDDSQLPKDRFSAERLKGVDSTLKIQPAKLEDSAVYLCASSLGPLAGQETQYFGPGTRLLVL.

The J gene is TRBJ1-2, the V gene TRBV28; a weak D match, TRBD1 (5 bases). Looked up from germline, CDR1 is MDHEN and CDR2 is SYDVKM. V was shortened by 5 bases and J by 2 bases, with 6 bases between the two germline ends. There are 12 residues in the CDR3. DNA for the CDR3: TGTGCCAGCAGTAGGGGAAACTATGGCTACACCTTC. Translating it yields CASSRGNYGYTF.